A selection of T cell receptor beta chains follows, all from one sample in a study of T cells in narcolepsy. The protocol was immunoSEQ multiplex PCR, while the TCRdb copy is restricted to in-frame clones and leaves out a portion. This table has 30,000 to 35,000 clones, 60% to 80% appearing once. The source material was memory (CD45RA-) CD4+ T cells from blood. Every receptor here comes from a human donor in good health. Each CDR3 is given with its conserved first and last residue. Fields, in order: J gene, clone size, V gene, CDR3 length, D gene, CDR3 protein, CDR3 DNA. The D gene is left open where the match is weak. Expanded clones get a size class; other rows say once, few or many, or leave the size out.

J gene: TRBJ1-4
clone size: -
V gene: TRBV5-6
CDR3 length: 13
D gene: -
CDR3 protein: CASSLFRAGTGLF
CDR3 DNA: TGTGCCAGCAGCTTGTTCCGGGCAGGAACGGGTCTTTTT

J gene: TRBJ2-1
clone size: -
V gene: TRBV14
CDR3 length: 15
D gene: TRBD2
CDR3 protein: CASSQDSGRFNEQFF
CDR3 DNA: TGTGCCAGCAGCCAAGACTCCGGGAGGTTCAATGAGCAGTTCTTC

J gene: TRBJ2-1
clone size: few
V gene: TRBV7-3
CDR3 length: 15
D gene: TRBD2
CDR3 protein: CASSLTSGGNNEQFF
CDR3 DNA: TGTGCCAGCAGCTTAACTAGCGGGGGGAACAATGAGCAGTTCTTC

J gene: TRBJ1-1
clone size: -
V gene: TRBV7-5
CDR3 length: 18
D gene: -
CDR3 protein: CVRSLAPQNRATLTEAFF
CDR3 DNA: TGTGTCAGAAGCTTAGCTCCCCAGAACAGGGCGACACTGACTGAAGCTTTCTTT

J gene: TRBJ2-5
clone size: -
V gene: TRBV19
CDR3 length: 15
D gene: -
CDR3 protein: CASSNQGGLRTTQYF
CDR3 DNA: TGTGCCAGTAGTAACCAAGGGGGACTCCGAACGACCCAGTACTTC

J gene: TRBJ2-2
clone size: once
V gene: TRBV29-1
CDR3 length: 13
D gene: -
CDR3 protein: CSGTTGNAGELFF
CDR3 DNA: TGCAGCGGAACCACAGGGAACGCCGGGGAGCTGTTTTTT

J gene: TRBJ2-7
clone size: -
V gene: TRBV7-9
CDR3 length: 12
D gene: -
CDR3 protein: CASSPQMNEQYF
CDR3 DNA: TGTGCCAGCAGCCCCCAAATGAACGAGCAGTACTTC

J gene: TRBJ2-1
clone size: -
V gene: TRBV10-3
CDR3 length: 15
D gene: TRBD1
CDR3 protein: CAISGYDRGSNEQFF
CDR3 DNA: TGTGCCATCAGCGGATACGACAGGGGCTCCAATGAGCAGTTCTTC

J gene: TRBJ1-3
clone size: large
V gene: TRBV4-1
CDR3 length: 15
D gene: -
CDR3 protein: CASSQAPTSGNTIYF
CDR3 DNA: TGCGCCAGCAGCCAAGCACCCACCTCTGGAAACACCATATATTTT

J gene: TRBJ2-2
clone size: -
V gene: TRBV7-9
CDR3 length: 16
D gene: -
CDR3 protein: CASSLDRAKDTGELFF
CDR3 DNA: TGTGCCAGCAGCTTAGACAGGGCAAAAGACACCGGGGAGCTGTTTTTT

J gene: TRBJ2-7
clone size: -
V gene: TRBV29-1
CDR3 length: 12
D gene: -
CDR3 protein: CSVADSSYEQYF
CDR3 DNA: TGCAGCGTTGCTGACAGCAGCTACGAGCAGTACTTC

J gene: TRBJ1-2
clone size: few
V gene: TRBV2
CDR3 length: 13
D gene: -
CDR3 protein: CASSEAQRVGYTF
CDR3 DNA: TGTGCCAGCAGTGAAGCGCAGAGGGTTGGCTACACCTTC

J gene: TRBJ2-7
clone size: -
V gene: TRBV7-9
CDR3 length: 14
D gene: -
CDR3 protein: CASSSIRETYEQYF
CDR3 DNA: TGTGCCAGCAGCTCCATCAGGGAGACCTACGAGCAGTACTTC

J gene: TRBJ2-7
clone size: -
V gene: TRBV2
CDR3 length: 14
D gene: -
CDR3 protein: CGGSGTSSSYEQYF
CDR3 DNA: TGTGGGGGGTCGGGCACTAGCTCTTCCTACGAGCAGTACTTC

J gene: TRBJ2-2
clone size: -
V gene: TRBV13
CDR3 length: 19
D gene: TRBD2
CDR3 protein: CASSNPTSGTHTNTGELFF
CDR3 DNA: TGTGCCAGCAGCAATCCTACTAGCGGGACACACACGAACACCGGGGAGCTGTTTTTT

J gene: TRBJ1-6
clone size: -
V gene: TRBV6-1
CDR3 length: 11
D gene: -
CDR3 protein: CASGGEVPLHF
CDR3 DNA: TGTGCCAGCGGAGGGGAAGTACCCCTCCACTTT

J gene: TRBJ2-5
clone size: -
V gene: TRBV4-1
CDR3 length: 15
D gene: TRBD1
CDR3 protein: CASSQPDRVAETQYF
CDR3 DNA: TGCGCCAGCAGCCAACCCGACAGGGTTGCAGAGACCCAGTACTTC

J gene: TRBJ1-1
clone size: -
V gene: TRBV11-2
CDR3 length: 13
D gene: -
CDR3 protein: CASSMGQNTEAFF
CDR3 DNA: TGTGCCAGCAGCATGGGACAGAACACTGAAGCTTTCTTT

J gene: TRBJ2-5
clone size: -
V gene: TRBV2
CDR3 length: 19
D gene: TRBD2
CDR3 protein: CASSEGGLAGVSRSETQYF
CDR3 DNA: TGTGCCAGCAGTGAAGGGGGGCTAGCGGGAGTATCCCGGTCAGAGACCCAGTACTTC

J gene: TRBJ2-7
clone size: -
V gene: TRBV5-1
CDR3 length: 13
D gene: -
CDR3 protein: CASSFKSGYEQYF
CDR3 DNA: TGCGCCAGCAGCTTCAAAAGCGGATACGAGCAGTACTTC

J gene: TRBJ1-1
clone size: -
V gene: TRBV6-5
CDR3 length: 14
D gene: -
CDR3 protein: CASRPAGRGAEAFF
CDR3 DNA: TGTGCCAGCAGACCCGCTGGGCGCGGAGCTGAAGCTTTCTTT

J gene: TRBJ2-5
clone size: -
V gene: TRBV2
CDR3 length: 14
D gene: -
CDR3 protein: CASSEPSSQETQYF
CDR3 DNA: TGTGCCAGCAGTGAGCCCTCCAGCCAAGAGACCCAGTACTTC

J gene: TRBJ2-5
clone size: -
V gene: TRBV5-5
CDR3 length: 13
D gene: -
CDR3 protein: CASSFGRGETQYF
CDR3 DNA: TGTGCCAGCAGCTTCGGTCGGGGGGAGACCCAGTACTTC

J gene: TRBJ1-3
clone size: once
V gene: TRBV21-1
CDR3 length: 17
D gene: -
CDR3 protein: CASSKEGGDRDGNTIYF
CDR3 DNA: TGTGCCAGCAGCAAAGAGGGTGGGGACAGGGATGGAAACACCATATATTTT

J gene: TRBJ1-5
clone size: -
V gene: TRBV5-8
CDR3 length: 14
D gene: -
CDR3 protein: CASSLYRATQPQHF
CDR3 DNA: TGTGCCAGCAGCTTGTACAGGGCGACTCAGCCCCAGCATTTT

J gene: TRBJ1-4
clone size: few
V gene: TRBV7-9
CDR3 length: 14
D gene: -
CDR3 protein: CASSLLGAEEKLFF
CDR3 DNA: TGTGCCAGCAGCTTATTGGGGGCTGAAGAAAAACTGTTTTTT

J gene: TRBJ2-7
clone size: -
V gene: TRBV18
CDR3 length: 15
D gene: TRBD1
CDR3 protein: CASSEGTGGNYEQYF
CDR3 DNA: TGTGCCAGCTCGGAAGGGACAGGGGGGAACTACGAGCAGTACTTC

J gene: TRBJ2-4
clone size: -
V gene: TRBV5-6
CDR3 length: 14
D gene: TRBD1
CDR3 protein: CASRYRGVENIQYF
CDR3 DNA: TGTGCCAGCAGGTACAGGGGAGTGGAAAACATTCAGTACTTC

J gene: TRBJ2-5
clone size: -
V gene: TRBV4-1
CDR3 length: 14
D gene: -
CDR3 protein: CASSQDSARETQYF
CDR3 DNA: TGCGCCAGCAGCCAAGATAGCGCGCGAGAGACCCAGTACTTC

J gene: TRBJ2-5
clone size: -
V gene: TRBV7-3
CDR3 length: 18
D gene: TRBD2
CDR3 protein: CASSLGKSSGRKQETQYF
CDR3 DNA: TGTGCCAGCAGCTTAGGGAAGTCTAGCGGGAGAAAACAAGAGACCCAGTACTTC

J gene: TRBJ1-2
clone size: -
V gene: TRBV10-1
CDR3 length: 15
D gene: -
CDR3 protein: CASSDTRVRDYGYTF
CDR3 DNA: TGCGCCAGCAGTGATACTCGGGTACGGGACTATGGCTACACCTTC

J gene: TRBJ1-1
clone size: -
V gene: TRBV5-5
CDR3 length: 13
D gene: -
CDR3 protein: CASSLERRPWAFF
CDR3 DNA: TGTGCCAGCAGCTTGGAGAGGAGGCCCTGGGCTTTCTTT

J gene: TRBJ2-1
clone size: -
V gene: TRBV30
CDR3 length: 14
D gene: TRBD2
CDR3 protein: CAWRLAGGPIQQFF
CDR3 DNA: TGTGCCTGGCGACTAGCGGGAGGCCCAATTCAGCAGTTCTTC

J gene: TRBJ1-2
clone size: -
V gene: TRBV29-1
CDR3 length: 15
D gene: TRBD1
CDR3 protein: CSVERGDSNLYGYTF
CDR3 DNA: TGCAGCGTTGAAAGGGGGGACAGCAACCTCTATGGCTACACCTTC

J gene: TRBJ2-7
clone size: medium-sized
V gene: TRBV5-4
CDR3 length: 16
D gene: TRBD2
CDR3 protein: CASSPSSSGRAGEQYF
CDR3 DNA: TGTGCCAGCAGCCCTTCTTCTAGCGGGAGGGCGGGCGAGCAGTACTTC

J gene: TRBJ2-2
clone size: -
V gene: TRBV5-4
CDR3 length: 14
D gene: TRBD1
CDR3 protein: CASSFGQDGGELFF
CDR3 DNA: TGTGCCAGCAGCTTCGGACAGGATGGCGGGGAGCTGTTTTTT

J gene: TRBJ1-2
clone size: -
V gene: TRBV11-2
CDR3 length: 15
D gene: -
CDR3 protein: CASSPNGPNNYGYTF
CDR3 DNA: TGTGCCAGCAGCCCGAACGGTCCGAATAACTATGGCTACACCTTC

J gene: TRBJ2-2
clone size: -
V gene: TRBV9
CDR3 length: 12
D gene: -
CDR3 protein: CASSVDYGELFF
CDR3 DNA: TGTGCCAGCAGCGTAGACTACGGGGAGCTGTTTTTT

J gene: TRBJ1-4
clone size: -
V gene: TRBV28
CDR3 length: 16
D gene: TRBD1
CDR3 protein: CASSLAERTGNEKLFF
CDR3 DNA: TGTGCCAGCAGTTTGGCGGAAAGGACAGGGAATGAAAAACTGTTCTTT

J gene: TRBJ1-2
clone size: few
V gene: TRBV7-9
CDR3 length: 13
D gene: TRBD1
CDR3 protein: CASGGTGQAGYTF
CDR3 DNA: TGTGCCAGCGGAGGGACTGGACAGGCCGGCTACACCTTC

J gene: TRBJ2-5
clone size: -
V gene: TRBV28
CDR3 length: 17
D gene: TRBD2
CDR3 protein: CASSLGRGGNRQETQYF
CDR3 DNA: TGTGCCAGCAGTTTGGGAAGGGGAGGGAACCGGCAAGAGACCCAGTACTTC

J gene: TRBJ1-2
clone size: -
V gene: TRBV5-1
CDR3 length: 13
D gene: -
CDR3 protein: CASSLSGALGYTF
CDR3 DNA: TGCGCCAGCAGCTTGTCAGGGGCGTTAGGCTACACCTTC

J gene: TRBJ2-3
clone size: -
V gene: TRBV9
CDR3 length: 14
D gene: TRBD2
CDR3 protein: CASSVQRESDTQYF
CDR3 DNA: TGTGCCAGCAGCGTCCAGCGGGAATCAGATACGCAGTATTTT

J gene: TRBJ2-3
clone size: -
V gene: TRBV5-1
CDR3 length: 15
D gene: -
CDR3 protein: CASSLYGEGTDTQYF
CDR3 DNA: TGCGCCAGCAGCTTGTATGGGGAGGGCACAGATACGCAGTATTTT

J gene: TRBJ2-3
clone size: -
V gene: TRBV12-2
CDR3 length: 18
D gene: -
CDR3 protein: CASRLSPSGRRGGDTQYF
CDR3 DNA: TGTGCAAGTCGCTTAAGTCCTAGCGGGAGACGCGGCGGAGATACGCAGTATTTT

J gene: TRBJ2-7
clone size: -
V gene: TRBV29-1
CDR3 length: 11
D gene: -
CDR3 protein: CSVGGHSEQYF
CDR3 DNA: TGCAGCGTTGGGGGGCACTCCGAGCAGTACTTC

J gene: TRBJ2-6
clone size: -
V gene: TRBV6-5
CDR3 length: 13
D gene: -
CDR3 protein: CASSSPGANVLTF
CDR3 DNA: TGTGCCAGCAGTTCCCCTGGGGCCAACGTCCTGACTTTC

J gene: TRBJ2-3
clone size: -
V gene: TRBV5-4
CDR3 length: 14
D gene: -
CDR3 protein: CASSADAGADTQYF
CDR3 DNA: TGTGCCAGCAGCGCGGACGCAGGAGCAGATACGCAGTATTTT

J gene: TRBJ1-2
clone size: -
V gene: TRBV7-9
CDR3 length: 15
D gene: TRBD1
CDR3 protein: CASSLVRGLGGTSTF
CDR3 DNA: TGTGCCAGCAGCTTAGTGAGGGGATTAGGGGGCACATCGACCTTC

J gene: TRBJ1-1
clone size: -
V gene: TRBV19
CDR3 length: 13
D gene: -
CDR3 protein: CASRVQIQAEAFF
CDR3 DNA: TGTGCCAGTAGGGTTCAAATTCAGGCTGAAGCTTTCTTT

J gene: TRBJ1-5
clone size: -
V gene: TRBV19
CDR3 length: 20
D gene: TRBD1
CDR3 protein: CASSMGPGTGGSRRNQPQHF
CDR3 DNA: TGTGCCAGTAGTATGGGACCCGGGACAGGGGGTTCTAGGCGCAATCAGCCCCAGCATTTT

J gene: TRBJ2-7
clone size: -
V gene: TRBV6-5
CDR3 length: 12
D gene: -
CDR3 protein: CASSEQGEMQYF
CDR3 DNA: TGTGCCAGCAGTGAGCAGGGTGAAATGCAGTACTTC

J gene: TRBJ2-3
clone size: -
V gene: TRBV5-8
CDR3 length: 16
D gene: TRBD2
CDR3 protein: CASSSVTSALTDTQYF
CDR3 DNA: TGTGCCAGCAGCTCTGTAACTAGCGCGCTCACAGATACGCAGTATTTT

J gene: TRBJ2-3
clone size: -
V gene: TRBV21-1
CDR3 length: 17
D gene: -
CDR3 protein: CASSKNSGRARTDTQYF
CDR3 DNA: TGTGCCAGCAGCAAAAACAGCGGGAGGGCCCGCACAGATACGCAGTATTTT